This passage covers 2 T cell receptor beta chains from one sample sequenced in a study of control samples from healthy donors and cancer patients. Using immunoSEQ multiplex PCR, the repertoire was profiled, and TCRdb retains in-frame clones only, with some absent. Among roughly 59,000 clones listed, 92% were seen once. The specimen sequenced was PBMCs. The receptors stem from a middle-aged man with colorectal cancer.

The chain employs TRBV4-2 and TRBJ1-1; D is unclear. V was trimmed by 0 bases and J by 1 base, leaving 12 bases between them. This CDR3 has 16 amino acids. CDR1 and CDR2 from the germline V gene are LGHNA and YNFKEQ. This CDR3 is CASSQEGRQQNTEAFF. The CDR3 nucleotides read TGTGCCAGCAGCCAAGAAGGGCGACAACAGAACACTGAAGCTTTCTTT.

The V gene is TRBV3-1 (or the pseudogene TRBV3-2), the J gene TRBJ2-2; 10 bases are a match to TRBD2. Looked up from germline, CDR1 is LGHDT and CDR2 is YNNKEL (reference sequence). J lost 5 bases, V lost 4 bases, and 4 bases had no gene match. This CDR3 spans 15 amino acids. In nucleotides, the CDR3 is TGTGCCAGCAGCCTTAGCGGGGGGCGTACCGGGGAGCTGTTTTTT. Translating gives CASSLSGGRTGELFF.